The clone carrying this TCR beta chain was seen once. Its antigen is unidentified. Method: immunoSEQ multiplex PCR; TCRdb's copy keeps in-frame clones and lacks some. Among 12,000 or so clones, around 83% were seen once, and the ten largest hold about 29%. Each patient's relapse followed autologous stem cell transplantation, and brentuximab vedotin exposure varied. This CDR3 contains 15 residues. From germline, CDR1 is MNHEY and CDR2 SMNVEV (reference sequence). Trimming took 2 bases from V and 2 from J; bases not matched to a gene: 5. The data derive from a study of PD-1 blockade in classical Hodgkin lymphoma. Study results and caveats: CD4+ TCR diversity, unlike CD8+, rose significantly by C4D1. Newly diagnosed patients reportedly had lower baseline TCR diversity than healthy donors. Possible causes of repertoire differences, disease activity or prior therapy, remain undefined.

Sequencing was performed on peripheral blood mononuclear cells (PBMCs), taken at baseline. This clonotype originated in a human donor with classical Hodgkin lymphoma. The J gene is TRBJ2-7, the V gene TRBV27, with 8 positions matching TRBD1. CDR3 residues: CASSLRAGGPYEQYF. CDR3 bases: TGTGCCAGCAGTTTAAGGGCAGGGGGCCCCTACGAGCAGTACTTC.